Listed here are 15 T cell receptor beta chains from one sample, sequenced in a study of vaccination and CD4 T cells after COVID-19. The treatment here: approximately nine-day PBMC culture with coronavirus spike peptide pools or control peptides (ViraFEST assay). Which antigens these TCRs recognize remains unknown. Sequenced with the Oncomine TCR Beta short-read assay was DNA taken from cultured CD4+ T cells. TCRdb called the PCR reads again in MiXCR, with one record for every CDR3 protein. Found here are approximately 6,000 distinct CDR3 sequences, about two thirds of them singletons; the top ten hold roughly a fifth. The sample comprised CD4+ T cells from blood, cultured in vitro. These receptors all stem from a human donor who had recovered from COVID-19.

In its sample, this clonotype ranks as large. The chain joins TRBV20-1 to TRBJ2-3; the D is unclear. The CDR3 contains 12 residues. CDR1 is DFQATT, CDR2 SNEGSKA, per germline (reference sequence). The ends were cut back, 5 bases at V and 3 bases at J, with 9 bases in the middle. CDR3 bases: TGCAGTGCTCCCGATGCTACAGATACGCAGTATTTT. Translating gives CSAPDATDTQYF.

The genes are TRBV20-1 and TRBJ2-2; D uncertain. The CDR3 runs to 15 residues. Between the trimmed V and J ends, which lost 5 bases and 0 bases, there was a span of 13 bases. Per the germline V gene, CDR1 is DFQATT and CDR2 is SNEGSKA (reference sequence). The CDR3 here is CSAFRAFANTGELFF. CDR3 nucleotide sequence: TGCAGTGCTTTCCGGGCTTTCGCGAACACCGGGGAGCTGTTTTTT.

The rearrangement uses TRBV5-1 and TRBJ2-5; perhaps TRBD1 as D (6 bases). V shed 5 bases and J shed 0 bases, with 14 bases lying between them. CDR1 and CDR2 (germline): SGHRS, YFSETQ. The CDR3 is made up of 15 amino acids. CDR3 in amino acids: CASRLTGLDQETQYF. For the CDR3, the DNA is TGCGCCAGCAGGCTGACAGGTTTGGACCAAGAGACCCAGTACTTC.

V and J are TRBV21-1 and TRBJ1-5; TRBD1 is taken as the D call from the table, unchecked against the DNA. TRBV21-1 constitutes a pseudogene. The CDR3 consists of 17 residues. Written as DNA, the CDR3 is TGTGCCAGCAGCAAAGGGGGACAGGTTGATAGCAATCAGCCCCAGCATTTT. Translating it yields CASSKGGQVDSNQPQHF.

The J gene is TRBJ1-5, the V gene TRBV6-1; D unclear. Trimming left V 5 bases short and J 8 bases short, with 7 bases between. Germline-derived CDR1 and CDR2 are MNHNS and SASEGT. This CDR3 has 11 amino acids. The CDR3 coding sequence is TGTGCCAGCAGTATTAGTGAGCCCCAGCATTTT. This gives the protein CASSISEPQHF.

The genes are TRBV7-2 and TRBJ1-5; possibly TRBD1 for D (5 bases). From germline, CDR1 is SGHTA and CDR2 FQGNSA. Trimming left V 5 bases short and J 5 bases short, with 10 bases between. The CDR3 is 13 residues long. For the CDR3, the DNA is TGTGCCAGCAGCCTTCGGGGCGATCAGCCCCAGCATTTT. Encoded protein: CASSLRGDQPQHF.

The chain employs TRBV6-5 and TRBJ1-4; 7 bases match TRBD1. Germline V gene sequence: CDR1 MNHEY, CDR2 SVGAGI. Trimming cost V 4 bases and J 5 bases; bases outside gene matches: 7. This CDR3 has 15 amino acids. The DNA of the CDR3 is TGTGCCAGCAGTTCCAGGACAGGAGGGAATGAAAAACTGTTTTTT. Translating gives CASSSRTGGNEKLFF.

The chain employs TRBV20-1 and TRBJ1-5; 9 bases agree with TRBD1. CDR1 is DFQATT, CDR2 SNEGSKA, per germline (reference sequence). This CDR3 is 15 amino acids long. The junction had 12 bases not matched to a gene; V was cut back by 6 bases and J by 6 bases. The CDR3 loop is CSARPDRGGIQPQHF. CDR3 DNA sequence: TGCAGTGCCCGGCCCGACAGGGGGGGTATTCAGCCCCAGCATTTT.

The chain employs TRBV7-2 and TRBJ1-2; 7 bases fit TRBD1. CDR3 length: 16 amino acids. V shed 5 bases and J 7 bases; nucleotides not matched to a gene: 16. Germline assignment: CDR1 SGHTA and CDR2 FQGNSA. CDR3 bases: TGTGCCAGCAGCCCCTACGTTATCCCCGGGACAGCTGGCTACACCTTC. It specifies CASSPYVIPGTAGYTF.

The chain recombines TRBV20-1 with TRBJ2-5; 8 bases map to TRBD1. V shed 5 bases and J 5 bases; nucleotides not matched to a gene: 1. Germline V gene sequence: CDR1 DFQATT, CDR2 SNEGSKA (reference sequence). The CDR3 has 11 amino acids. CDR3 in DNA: TGCAGTGCTCACAGGGGGGAGACCCAGTACTTC. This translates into CSAHRGETQYF.

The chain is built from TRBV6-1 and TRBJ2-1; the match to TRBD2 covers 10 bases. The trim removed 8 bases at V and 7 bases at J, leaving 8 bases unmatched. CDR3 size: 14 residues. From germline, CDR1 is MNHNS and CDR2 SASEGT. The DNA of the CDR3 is TGTGCCAGCTATGCTCTAGCGGGAGAGAATGAGCAGTTCTTC. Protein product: CASYALAGENEQFF.

In DNA form, the CDR3 reads TGCGCCAGCAGTGAGTCCCCGGGACAGGAAGAGTATTTT. Protein: CASSESPGQEEYF. The chain recombines TRBV10-1 with TRBJ2-3, with 8 bases identical to TRBD1. With 0 bases clipped from V and 13 bases from J, the junction kept 6 bases outside the gene matches. The CDR3 is made up of 13 amino acids. Per germline, CDR1 WNHNN and CDR2 SYGVQD (reference sequence).

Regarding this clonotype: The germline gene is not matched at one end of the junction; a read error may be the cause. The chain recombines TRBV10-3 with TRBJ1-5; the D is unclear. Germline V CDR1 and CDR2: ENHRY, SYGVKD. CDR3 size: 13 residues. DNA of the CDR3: TGTGTCATCAGTGTCGACATAGATCAGCCCCAGCATTTT. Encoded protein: CVISVDIDQPQHF.

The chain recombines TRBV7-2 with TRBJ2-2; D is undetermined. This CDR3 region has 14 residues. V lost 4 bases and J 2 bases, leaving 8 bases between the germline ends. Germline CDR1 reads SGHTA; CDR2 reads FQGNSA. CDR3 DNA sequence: TGTGCCAGCAGCTCCATGGCCAACACCGGGGAGCTGTTTTTT. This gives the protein CASSSMANTGELFF.

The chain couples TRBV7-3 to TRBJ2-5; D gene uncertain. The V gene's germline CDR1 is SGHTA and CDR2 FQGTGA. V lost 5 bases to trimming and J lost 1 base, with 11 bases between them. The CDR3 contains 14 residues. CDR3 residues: CASSPTGLQETQYF. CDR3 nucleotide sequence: TGTGCCAGCAGCCCAACGGGCCTCCAAGAGACCCAGTACTTC. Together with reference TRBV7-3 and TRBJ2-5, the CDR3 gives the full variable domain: GAGVSQTPSNKVTEKGKYVELRCDPISGHTALYWYRQSLGQGPEFLIYFQGTGAADDSGLPNDRFFAVRPEGSVSTLKIQRTERGDSAVYLCASSPTGLQETQYFGPGTRLLVL.